This is a list of T cell receptor beta chains from one sample in a study of shared clonotypes between healthy human individuals. Profiling relied on immunoSEQ multiplex PCR, and the TCRdb table lists in-frame clones only, not all of them. The sample shows some 2.1 million clones, about 95% of them seen only once. Sequenced input: naive CD8+ T cells sorted from blood. Receptors were obtained from a young man in good health. CDR3s include the opening cysteine and the closing phenylalanine or tryptophan. Each record gives: D gene, J gene, V gene, CDR3 protein. The D gene is left open where the match is weak.

TRBD2,TRBJ2-7,TRBV10-2,CASSVGGLAGPGYF
.,TRBJ2-2,TRBV5-5,CASSFPTGELFF
TRBD2,TRBJ2-7,TRBV6-5,CASSYEVAGEGYEQYF
TRBD1,TRBJ2-3,TRBV27,CASSPLQGGRADTQYF
TRBD1,TRBJ1-1,TRBV30,CACGGEGQFDTEAFF
.,TRBJ2-7,TRBV6-6,CASTHIMSSASYEQYF
.,TRBJ2-7,TRBV30,CAWSVEGAYEQYF
TRBD2,TRBJ2-5,TRBV27,CASRPGTSGAGGTQYF
TRBD1,TRBJ1-2,TRBV19,CASSHGRQGAEGYTF
TRBD1,TRBJ1-5,TRBV5-3,CARSLKGARSNQPQHF
.,TRBJ1-1,TRBV4-2,CASSHWAYTEAFF
.,TRBJ1-1,TRBV7-3,CASSSGPNTEAFF
.,TRBJ2-7,TRBV11-2,CASSLEGAHEQYF
TRBD2,TRBJ2-7,TRBV9,CASSPGTSGSSHEQYF
.,TRBJ2-7,TRBV5-8,CASSPIVGSYEQYF
TRBD1,TRBJ2-2,TRBV15,CATSTGQGYYTGELFF
TRBD1,TRBJ1-1,TRBV5-6,CASSGTANTEAFF
.,TRBJ2-7,TRBV21-1,CASSVYEQYF
.,TRBJ2-3,TRBV6-1,CASRTTPLAPDTQYF
TRBD2,TRBJ2-7,TRBV4-1,CASSQASGGGRSEQYF
.,TRBJ2-7,TRBV7-6,CASSLAIGTYEQYF
.,TRBJ1-1,TRBV9,CASSVGQFMNTEAFF
TRBD1,TRBJ1-1,TRBV7-2,CASSPTGTGGTEAFF
.,TRBJ1-1,TRBV28,CASSFRGMNTEAFF
.,TRBJ1-6,TRBV11-2,CASSLTSYNSPLHF
TRBD2,TRBJ2-1,TRBV4-3,CASSQDSGNRDEQFF
.,TRBJ2-2,TRBV2,CATQGRVMGTGELFF
TRBD1,TRBJ2-7,TRBV4-1,CASSEDRETYEQYF
.,TRBJ2-7,TRBV6-1,CASSEGYGLSYEQYF
TRBD2,TRBJ2-6,TRBV2,CASSGEGSLANVLTF
.,TRBJ2-4,TRBV29-1,CSVEAAQNIQYF
TRBD1,TRBJ1-4,TRBV12-5,CASGLVGQEASEKLFF
TRBD1,TRBJ1-4,TRBV19,CASSIGTGYEKLFF
.,TRBJ2-1,TRBV20-1,CSVPLGNEQFF
.,TRBJ2-7,TRBV6-5,CASSYGGQDEQYF
.,TRBJ2-1,TRBV4-1,CASSQTLGKFGNEQFF
.,TRBJ2-7,TRBV9,CASSGGGNYVEQYF
TRBD1,TRBJ1-3,TRBV2,CASLGQSSGNTIYF
.,TRBJ2-7,TRBV14,CASSQDCRAPRVSYEQYF
TRBD2,TRBJ2-1,TRBV27,CASSFGLAGYEQFF
.,TRBJ1-2,TRBV27,CASSIYRENKYYYGYTF
TRBD2,TRBJ2-1,TRBV4-3,CASSQGSREGRNEQFF
TRBD2,TRBJ2-5,TRBV7-7,CASSLELAAQETQYF
.,TRBJ2-7,TRBV5-6,CASSLGGGTEGYEQYF
.,TRBJ2-7,TRBV21-1,CASSKASSGRGYEQYF
TRBD1,TRBJ1-5,TRBV10-2,CASSDDRDSQNQPQHF
TRBD1,TRBJ2-2,TRBV28,CASSSGQGRTGELFF
TRBD1,TRBJ2-7,TRBV11-1,CASSWGQGYEQYF
.,TRBJ1-1,TRBV29-1,CSVGGGVPEAFF
.,TRBJ1-5,TRBV18,CASSIGGDFNQPQHF
TRBD1,TRBJ2-1,TRBV27,CASSPTGQGNEQFF
.,TRBJ2-7,TRBV7-8,CASSFISYEQYF
TRBD2,TRBJ2-1,TRBV9,CASSVGPWTSGYNEQFF
TRBD2,TRBJ2-3,TRBV7-8,CASSLGGGGITDTQYF
.,TRBJ2-5,TRBV27,CASSPFTRDVTQYF
TRBD1,TRBJ2-7,TRBV6-1,CASSEALEGASSYEQYF
.,TRBJ2-7,TRBV13,CASSLASENEQYF
.,TRBJ2-5,TRBV29-1,CSVSGAGQRVQETQYF
.,TRBJ1-2,TRBV4-1,CASSQALGYGYTF
.,TRBJ2-5,TRBV5-4,CASSLDMGLETQYF